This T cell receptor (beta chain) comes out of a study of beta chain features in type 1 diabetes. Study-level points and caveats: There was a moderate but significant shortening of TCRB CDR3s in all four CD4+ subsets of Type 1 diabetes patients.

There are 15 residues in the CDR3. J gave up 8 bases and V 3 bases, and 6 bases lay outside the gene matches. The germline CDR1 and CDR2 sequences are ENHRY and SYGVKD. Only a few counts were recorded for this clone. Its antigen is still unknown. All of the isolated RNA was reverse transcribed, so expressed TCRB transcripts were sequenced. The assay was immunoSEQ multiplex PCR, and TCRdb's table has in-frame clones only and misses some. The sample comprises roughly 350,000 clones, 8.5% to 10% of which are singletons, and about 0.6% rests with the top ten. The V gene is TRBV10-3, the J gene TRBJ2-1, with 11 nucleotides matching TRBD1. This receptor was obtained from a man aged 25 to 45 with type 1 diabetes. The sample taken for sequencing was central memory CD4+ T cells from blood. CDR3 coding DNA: TGTGCCATCAGTGACTCCCGGACAGGGGGCGATGAGCAGTTCTTC. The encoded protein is CAISDSRTGGDEQFF.